This TCR beta chain was documented in a study of spatial heterogeneity in lung cancer (dated by TCRdb to between 2018 and 2021). Background on the whole study: More beta-chain than alpha-chain transcripts were consistently detected, likely reflecting higher beta-chain transcript abundance. In tumor regions, TCR transcript counts showed a strong correlation with a T cell transcriptional module score from matched bulk RNA-seq. In the raw uncorrected reads, each unique combination of TCR and UMI appeared on average more than ten times. At surgery, both alpha and beta chains were TCR-sequenced in 220 tumor regions, approximately 64 matched nontumor lung samples and a few dozen PBMC samples. In non-small cell lung cancer, the study quantitatively compared TCR alpha and beta repertoires across several tumor regions, matched nontumor lung, and blood. The study linked features of the TCR repertoire to counts of nonsynonymous mutations, which were determined by whole-exome sequencing of tumor tissue.

The investigation overall reported the following: Additional single-cell paired TCR alpha and beta sequencing was considered necessary to confirm, at a functional level, the hypothesis that regional TCRs recognize regional mutations. TCR-seq coverage of tumor T cells was estimated to be only about 6.7% for alpha chains and 13% to 15% for beta chains. The tumor nonsynonymous mutation count correlated with the number of expanded intratumoral alpha and beta TCRs. Counts of ubiquitous and regional expanded TCRs correlated with counts of ubiquitous and regional nonsynonymous mutations, respectively.

The library was prepared using 5' RACE. The sequencer listed for this sample is NextSeq 500. In the TCR library protocol, a unique molecular identifier was attached to each TCR cDNA molecule so that PCR and sequencing errors could be corrected. Per the authors' processing: TCR identification, UMI-based error correction and CDR3 extraction were performed with Decombinator tools. TCRs above a frequency of 2 per 1,000, corresponding to the top 1% of the tumor frequency distribution, were defined as expanded. Expanded tumor TCRs statistically deemed absent (corrected P<0.05) from at least one tumor region were classed as regional, and all other expanded tumor TCRs were classed as ubiquitous. Renyi diversity was computed with the R vegan package after each repertoire had been subsampled 100 times to 5,000 TCRs. CDR3 similarity networks were built from amino acid triplet string-kernel similarity, connecting CDR3s with pairwise similarity above 0.82. The public reads were run again by TCRdb, first through fastp at Q25 and then through MiXCR, and only productive beta chains were kept. A single entry per CDR3 protein holds the most common genes and DNA from its merged rows. These V and J calls rely on TCRdb rather than the paper's analysis. The sample records about 3,400 distinct CDR3 sequences, roughly an eighth of which are singletons. Around 9.1% of the sample goes to the ten largest clones.

The sample's time point label, decoded: sample taken at primary tumor resection. Samples were obtained from approximately 72 patients with early-stage, untreated non-small cell lung cancer from the lung TRACERx cohort. For TCR sequencing, whole RNA was extracted from tumor and nontumor lung tissue, or from cryopreserved PBMC samples, and no cell sorting was done. A patient was chosen for TCR sequencing only when enough RNA was available from at least two tumor regions. Before selection, tumor and adjacent nontumor lung specimens were reviewed by a lung pathologist. This clonotype was detected a few times. The antigen this receptor binds is unknown. The sample holds no much larger clone one base away, and base qualities are not on file. This receptor was obtained from a female donor with early-stage non-small cell lung cancer. The starting material was lung tumor tissue, obtained at surgery.

The nucleotides read TGCAGCGTTGAGGTATCTTACCAAGAGACCCAGTACTTC. Protein translation: CSVEVSYQETQYF. The chain is assembled from TRBV29-1 and TRBJ2-5; the D gene cannot be resolved reliably. V drops 3 bases and J drops 0 bases, leaving 8 bases in between. In the germline V gene, CDR1 corresponds to SQVTM and CDR2 to ANQGSEA. The CDR3 sequence holds 13 residues, the cysteine and phenylalanine included. Just the 39-base CDR3 DNA is kept, in frame starting at base 1.